The sequence of this T cell receptor (beta chain) was determined in a study of beta chain features in type 1 diabetes. The study, taken as a whole, reports: Still unanswered here is whether HLA type influences TCRB rearrangement. Compared with healthy donors, patients appeared to share more similar naive, central memory and regulatory TCRB repertoires. TCRB CDR3s were moderately but significantly shorter in Type 1 diabetes patients in all four CD4+ subsets.

This clone was seen at least ten times. Its antigen is unidentified. CDR3 length equals 13 residues. The V gene lost 4 bases and the J gene lost 0 bases, with 6 bases spanning the gap. The germline gives CDR1 SGHDT, CDR2 YYEEEE. CD45RO/CCR7/CD25/CD127/CD95/CD27 staining was used to isolate CD4+ naive, central memory, regulatory and stem cell-like memory cells by sorting. Every isolated RNA sample was fully reverse transcribed, so sequencing captured expressed TCRB transcripts. TCRdb's table, derived via immunoSEQ multiplex PCR, lists solely in-frame clones and lacks some. The sample includes roughly 350,000 clones, over 8.5% seen only once; the top ten take approximately 0.6%.

The rearrangement links TRBV5-6 to TRBJ2-3; D not certain. This TCR derives from a young man with type 1 diabetes. The sample was central memory CD4+ T cells from blood. The CDR3 protein is CASSLMSTDTQYF. The CDR3, as DNA: TGTGCCAGCAGCCTGATGAGCACAGATACGCAGTATTTT.